This TCR beta chain stems from a study of monozygotic twins with inflammatory bowel disease. This CDR3 spans 12 amino acids. UMIs containing a 6-nucleotide sample barcode were added via template switching. Nested PCRs (about 15 and 9 cycles, two total) were applied to TCRalpha and TCRbeta cDNA. TCRdb re-called the 5' RACE reads and gives one entry per CDR3 protein, without DNA. The sample yields more than 350,000 distinct CDR3 sequences, of which the top ten take up around 2.4%. Source material: blood. The sequence was collected from a human donor with ulcerative colitis or Crohn's disease, or a healthy co-twin of an affected twin (not recorded which). The rearrangement joins TRBV12-3 or TRBV12-4 to TRBJ2-1. The CDR3 loop is CASSTGWNEQFF.